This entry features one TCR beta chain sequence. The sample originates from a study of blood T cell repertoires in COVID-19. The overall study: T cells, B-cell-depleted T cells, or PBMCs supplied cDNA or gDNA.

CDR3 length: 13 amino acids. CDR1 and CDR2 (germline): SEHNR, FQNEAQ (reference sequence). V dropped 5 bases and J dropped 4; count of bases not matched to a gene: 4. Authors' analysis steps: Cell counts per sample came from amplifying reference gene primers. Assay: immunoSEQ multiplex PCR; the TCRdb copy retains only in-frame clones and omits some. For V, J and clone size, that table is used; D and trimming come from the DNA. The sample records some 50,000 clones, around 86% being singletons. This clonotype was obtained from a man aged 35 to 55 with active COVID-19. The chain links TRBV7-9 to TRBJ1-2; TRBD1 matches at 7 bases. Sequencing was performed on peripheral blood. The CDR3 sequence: CASSADRAYGYTF. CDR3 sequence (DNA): TGTGCCAGCAGCGCTGACAGGGCCTATGGCTACACCTTC.